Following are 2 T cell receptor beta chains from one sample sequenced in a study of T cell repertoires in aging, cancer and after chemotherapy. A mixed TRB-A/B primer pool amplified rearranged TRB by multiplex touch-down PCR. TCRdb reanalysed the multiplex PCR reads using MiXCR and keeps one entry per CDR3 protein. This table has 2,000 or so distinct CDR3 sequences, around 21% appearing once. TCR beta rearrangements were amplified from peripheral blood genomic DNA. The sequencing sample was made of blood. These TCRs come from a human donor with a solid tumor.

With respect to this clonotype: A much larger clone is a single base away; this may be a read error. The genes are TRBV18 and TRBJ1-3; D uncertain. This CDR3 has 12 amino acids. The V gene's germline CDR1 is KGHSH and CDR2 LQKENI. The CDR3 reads CASSAQADTLYF. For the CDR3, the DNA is TGTGCCAGCTCAGCCCAGGCCGACACCTTATATTTT.

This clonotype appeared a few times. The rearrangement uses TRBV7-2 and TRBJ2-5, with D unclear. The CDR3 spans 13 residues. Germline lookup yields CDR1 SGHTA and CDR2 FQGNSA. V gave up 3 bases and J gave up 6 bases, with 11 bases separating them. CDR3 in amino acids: CASSFSSGQTQYF. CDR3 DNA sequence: TGTGCCAGCAGCTTTTCCTCCGGGCAGACCCAGTACTTC.